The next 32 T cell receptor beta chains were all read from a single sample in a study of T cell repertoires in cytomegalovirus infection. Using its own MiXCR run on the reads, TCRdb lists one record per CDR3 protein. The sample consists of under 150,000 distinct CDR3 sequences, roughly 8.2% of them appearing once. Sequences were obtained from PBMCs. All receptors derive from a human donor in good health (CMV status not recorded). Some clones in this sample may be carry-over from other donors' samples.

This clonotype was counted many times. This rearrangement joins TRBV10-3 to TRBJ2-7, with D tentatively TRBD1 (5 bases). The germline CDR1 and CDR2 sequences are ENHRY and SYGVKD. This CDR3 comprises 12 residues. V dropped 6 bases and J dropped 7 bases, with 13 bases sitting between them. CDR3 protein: CAIRSPPGEQYF. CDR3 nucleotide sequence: TGTGCCATCAGATCGCCCCCAGGGGAGCAGTACTTC.

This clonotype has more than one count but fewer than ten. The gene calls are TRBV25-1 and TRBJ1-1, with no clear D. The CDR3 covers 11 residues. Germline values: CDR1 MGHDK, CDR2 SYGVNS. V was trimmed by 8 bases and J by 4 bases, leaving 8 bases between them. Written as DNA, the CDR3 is TGTGCCAGCGACGGCAGCACTGAAGCTTTCTTT. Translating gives CASDGSTEAFF.

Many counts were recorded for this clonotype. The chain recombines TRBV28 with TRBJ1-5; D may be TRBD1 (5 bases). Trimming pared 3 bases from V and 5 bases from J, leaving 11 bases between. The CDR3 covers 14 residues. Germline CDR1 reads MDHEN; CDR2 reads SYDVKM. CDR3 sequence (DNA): TGTGCCAGCAGTTTCCGCAGGGACGATCAGCCCCAGCATTTT. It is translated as CASSFRRDDQPQHF.

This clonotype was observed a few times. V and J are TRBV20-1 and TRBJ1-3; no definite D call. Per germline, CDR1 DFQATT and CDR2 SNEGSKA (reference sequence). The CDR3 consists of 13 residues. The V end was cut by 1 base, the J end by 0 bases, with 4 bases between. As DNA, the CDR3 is TGCAGTGCTAGAGGAGACTCTGGAAACACCATATATTTT. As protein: CSARGDSGNTIYF.

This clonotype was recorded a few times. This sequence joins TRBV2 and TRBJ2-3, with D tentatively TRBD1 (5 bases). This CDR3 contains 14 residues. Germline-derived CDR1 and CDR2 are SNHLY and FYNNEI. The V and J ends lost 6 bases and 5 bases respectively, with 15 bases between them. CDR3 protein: CASSREHSIDTQYF. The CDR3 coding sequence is TGTGCCAGCAGCAGGGAACATTCGATAGATACGCAGTATTTT.

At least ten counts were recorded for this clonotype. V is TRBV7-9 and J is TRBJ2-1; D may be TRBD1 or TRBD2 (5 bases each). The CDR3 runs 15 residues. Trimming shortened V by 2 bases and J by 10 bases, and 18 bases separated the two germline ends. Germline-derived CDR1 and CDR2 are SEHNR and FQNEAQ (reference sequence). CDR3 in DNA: TGTGCCAGCAGCTTATCCAGAAGGGGAGACGGGGAGCAGTTCTTC. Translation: CASSLSRRGDGEQFF.

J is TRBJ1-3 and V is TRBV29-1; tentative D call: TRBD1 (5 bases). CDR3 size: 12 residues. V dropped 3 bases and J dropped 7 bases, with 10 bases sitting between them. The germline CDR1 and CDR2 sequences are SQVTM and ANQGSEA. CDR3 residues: CSVDEGSNTIYF. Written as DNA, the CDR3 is TGCAGCGTTGATGAGGGGTCGAACACCATATATTTT.

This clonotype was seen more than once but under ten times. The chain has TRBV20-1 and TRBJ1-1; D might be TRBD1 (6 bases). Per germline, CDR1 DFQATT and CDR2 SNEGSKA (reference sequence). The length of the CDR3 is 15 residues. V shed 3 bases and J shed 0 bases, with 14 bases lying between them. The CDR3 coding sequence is TGCAGTGCTAGTCGGGGGCCTTTCATGAACACTGAAGCTTTCTTT. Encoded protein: CSASRGPFMNTEAFF.

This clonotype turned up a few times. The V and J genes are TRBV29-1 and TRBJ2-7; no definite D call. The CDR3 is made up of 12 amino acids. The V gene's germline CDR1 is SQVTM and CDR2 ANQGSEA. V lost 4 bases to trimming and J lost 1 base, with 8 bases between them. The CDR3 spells CSVVADSYEQYF. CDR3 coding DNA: TGCAGCGTTGTGGCAGATTCCTACGAGCAGTACTTC.

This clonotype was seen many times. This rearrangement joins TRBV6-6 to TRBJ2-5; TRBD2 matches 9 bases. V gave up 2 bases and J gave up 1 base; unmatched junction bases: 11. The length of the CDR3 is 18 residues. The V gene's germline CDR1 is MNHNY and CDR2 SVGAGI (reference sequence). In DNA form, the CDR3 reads TGTGCCAGCAGTTACGAGGCCTCGGCTAGCGGGGTCCAAGAGACCCAGTACTTC. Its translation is CASSYEASASGVQETQYF.

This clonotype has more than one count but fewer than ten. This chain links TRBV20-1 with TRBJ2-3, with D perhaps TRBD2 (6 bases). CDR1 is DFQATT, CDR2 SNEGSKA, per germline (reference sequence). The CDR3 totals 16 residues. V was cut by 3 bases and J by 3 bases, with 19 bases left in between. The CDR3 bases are TGCAGTGCTAGCGGGGTACGGCGGGGTGCGACAGATACGCAGTATTTT. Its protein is CSASGVRRGATDTQYF.

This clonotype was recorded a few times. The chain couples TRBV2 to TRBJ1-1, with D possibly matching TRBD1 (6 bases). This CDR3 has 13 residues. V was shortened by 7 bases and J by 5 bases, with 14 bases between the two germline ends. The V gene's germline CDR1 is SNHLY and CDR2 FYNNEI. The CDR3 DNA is TGTGCCAGCACGGGAGGGGGGAGGACTGAAGCTTTCTTT. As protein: CASTGGGRTEAFF.

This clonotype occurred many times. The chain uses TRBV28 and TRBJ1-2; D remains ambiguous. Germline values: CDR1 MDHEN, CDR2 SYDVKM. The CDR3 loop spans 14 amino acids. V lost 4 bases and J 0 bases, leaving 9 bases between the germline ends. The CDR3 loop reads CASSSGTANYGYTF. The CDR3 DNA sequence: TGTGCCAGCAGTTCGGGTACAGCTAACTATGGCTACACCTTC.

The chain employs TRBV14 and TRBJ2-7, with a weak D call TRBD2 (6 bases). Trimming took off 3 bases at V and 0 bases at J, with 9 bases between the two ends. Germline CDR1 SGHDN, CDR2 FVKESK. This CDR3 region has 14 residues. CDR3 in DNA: TGTGCCAGCAGCCATGCGGGGCCCTCCTACGAGCAGTACTTC. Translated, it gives CASSHAGPSYEQYF.

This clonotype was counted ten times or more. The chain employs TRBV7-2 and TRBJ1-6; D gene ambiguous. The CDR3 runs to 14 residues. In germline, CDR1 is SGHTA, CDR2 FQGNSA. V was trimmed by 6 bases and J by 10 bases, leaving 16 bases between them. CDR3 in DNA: TGTGCCAGCAGACGAGTCGGTATCGACTCACCCCTCCACTTT. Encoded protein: CASRRVGIDSPLHF.

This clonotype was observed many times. The CDR3 sequence is CASSRQAGSYAQHF. The CDR3 nucleotides are TGTGCCAGCAGTCGACAGGCGGGTTCATATGCCCAGCATTTT. The chain links TRBV12-3 or TRBV12-4 to TRBJ1-5; a possible D gene is TRBD1 (6 bases). This CDR3 region has 14 residues. The V end lost 5 bases, the J end lost 11 bases, and 19 bases lay between the germline ends.

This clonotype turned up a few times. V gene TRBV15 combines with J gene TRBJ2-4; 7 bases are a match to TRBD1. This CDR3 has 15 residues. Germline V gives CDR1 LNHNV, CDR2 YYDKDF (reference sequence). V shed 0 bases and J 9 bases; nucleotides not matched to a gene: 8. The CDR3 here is CATSRDEGALGIQYF. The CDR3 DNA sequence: TGTGCCACCAGCAGAGACGAGGGGGCGCTGGGCATTCAGTACTTC.

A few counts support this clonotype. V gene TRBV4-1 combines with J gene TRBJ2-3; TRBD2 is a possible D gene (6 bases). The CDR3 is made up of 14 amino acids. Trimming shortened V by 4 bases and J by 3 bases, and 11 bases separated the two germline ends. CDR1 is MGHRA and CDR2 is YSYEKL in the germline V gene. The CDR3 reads CASSRVGGTDTQYF. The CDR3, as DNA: TGCGCCAGCAGCCGAGTCGGGGGAACAGATACGCAGTATTTT.

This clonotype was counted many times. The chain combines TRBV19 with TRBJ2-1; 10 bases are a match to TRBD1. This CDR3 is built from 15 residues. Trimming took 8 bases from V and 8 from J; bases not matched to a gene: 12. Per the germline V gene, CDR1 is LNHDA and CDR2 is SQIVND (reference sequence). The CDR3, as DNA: TGTGCCAGTGGGTGGGGGACAGGGGAAATCTATGAGCAGTTCTTC. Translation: CASGWGTGEIYEQFF.

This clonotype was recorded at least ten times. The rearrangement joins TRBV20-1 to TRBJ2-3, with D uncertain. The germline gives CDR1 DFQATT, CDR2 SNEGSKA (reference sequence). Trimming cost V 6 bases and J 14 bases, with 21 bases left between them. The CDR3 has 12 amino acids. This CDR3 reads CSARTLKGKGYF. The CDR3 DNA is TGCAGTGCGAGAACCCTGAAGGGAAAAGGGTATTTT.

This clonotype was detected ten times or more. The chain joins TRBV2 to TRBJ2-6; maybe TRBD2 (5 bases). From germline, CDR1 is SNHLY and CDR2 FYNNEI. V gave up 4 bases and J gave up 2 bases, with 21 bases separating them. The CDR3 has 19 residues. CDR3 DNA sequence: TGTGCCAGCAGTGGGGATTTCTGGGGTTCGGGAACTGGGGCCAACGTCCTGACTTTC. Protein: CASSGDFWGSGTGANVLTF.

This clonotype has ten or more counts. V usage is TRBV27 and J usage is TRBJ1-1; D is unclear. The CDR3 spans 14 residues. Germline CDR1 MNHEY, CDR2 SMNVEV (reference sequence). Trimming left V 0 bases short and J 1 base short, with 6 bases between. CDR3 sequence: CASSLSVANTEAFF. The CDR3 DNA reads TGTGCCAGCAGTTTATCGGTGGCGAACACTGAAGCTTTCTTT.

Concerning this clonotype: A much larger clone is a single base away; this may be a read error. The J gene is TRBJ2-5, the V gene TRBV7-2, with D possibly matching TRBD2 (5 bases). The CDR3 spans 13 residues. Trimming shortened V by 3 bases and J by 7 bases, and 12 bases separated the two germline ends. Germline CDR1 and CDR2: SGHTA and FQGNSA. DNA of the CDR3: TGTGCCAGCAGCTTCTCTAGACGGGGGACCCAGTACTTC. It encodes CASSFSRRGTQYF. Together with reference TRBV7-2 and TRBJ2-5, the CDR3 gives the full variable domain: GAGVSQSPSNKVTEKGKDVELRCDPISGHTALYWYRQSLGQGLEFLIYFQGNSAPDKSGLPSDRFSAERTGGSVSTLTIQRTQQEDSAVYLCASSFSRRGTQYFGPGTRLLVL.

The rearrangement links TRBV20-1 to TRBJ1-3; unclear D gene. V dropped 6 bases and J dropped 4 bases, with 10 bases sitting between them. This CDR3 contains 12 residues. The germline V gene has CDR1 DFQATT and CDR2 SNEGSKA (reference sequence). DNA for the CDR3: TGCAGTGCACACCCAGGAGGAAACACCATATATTTT. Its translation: CSAHPGGNTIYF.

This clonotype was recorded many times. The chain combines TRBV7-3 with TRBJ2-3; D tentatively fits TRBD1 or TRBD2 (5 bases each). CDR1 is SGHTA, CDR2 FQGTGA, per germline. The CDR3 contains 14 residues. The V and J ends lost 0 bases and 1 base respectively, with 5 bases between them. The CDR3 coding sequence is TGTGCCAGCAGCTTAACGGGGGGCACAGATACGCAGTATTTT. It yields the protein CASSLTGGTDTQYF.

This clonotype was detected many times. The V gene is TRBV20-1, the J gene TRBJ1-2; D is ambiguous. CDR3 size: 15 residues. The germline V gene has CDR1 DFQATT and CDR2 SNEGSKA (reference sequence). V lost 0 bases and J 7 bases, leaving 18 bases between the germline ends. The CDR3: CSARDGGRAQSGYTF. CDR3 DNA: TGCAGTGCTAGAGATGGAGGTAGGGCTCAGAGTGGCTACACCTTC.

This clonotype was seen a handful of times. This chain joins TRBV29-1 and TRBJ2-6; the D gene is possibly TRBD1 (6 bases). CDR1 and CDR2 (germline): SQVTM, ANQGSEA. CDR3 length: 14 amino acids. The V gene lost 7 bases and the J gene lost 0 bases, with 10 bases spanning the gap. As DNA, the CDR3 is TGCAGCGCTAGGGACACCTCTGGGGCCAACGTCCTGACTTTC. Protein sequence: CSARDTSGANVLTF.

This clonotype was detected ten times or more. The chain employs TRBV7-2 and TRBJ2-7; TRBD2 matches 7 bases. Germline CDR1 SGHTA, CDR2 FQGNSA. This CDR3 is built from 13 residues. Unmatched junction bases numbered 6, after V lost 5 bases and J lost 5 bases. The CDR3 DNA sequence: TGTGCCAGCAGCCTGGGAGGGAGGGACGAGCAGTACTTC. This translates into CASSLGGRDEQYF.

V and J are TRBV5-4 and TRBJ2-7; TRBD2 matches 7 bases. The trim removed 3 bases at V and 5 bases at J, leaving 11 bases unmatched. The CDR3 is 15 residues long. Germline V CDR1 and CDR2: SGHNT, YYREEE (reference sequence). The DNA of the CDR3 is TGTGCCAGCAGCTCGGGGTATGAGGGAGGGGACGAGCAGTACTTC. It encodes CASSSGYEGGDEQYF.

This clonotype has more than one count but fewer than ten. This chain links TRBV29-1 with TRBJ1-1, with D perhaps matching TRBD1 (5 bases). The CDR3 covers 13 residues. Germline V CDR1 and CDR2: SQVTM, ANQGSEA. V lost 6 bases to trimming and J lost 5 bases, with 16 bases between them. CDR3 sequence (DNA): TGCAGCGTGGCGAGGGGAGGAAGAACTGAAGCTTTCTTT. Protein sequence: CSVARGGRTEAFF.

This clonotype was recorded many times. DNA of the CDR3: TGTGCCAGCAGGACAACCTACAATGAGCAGTTCTTC. It encodes CASRTTYNEQFF. V usage is TRBV25-1 and J usage is TRBJ2-1; D gene ambiguous. V lost 6 bases to trimming and J lost 2 bases, with 5 bases between them. CDR1 and CDR2 (germline): MGHDK, SYGVNS. This CDR3 contains 12 residues.

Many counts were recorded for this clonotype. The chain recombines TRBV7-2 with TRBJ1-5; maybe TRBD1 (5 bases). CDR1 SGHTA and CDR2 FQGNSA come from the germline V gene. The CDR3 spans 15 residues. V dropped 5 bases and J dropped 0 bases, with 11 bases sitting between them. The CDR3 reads CASSPGPHSNQPQHF. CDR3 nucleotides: TGTGCCAGCAGCCCGGGGCCGCATAGCAATCAGCCCCAGCATTTT.